The rows below give T cell receptor beta chains drawn from one sample of a study of T cells in Graves' hyperthyroidism and ophthalmopathy. MiXCR was run by TCRdb on the multiplex PCR reads, yielding one entry per CDR3 protein. The sample includes some 550,000 distinct CDR3 sequences, approximately 15% of them seen just once. The source material was blood. The receptors shown here come from a woman aged 40 to 50 with Graves' ophthalmopathy. CDR3s include the opening cysteine and the closing phenylalanine or tryptophan. D genes are given only for firm matches. Where a row states a size, it is once, few, many or the class of an expanded clone; other rows omit it.

D gene	clone size	J gene	V gene	CDR3 protein	CDR3 DNA
TRBD1	-	TRBJ1-5	TRBV20-1	CSARDIRGDQPQHF	TGCAGTGCTAGAGATATCAGGGGGGATCAGCCCCAGCATTTT
-	-	TRBJ2-2	TRBV7-6	CASSLMGYSNTGELFF	TGTGCCAGCAGCCTCATGGGCTATTCGAACACCGGGGAGCTGTTTTTT
TRBD1	many	TRBJ1-2	TRBV30	CTWNPETSTGAGYGYTF	TGTACCTGGAACCCCGAAACGTCGACAGGGGCAGGCTATGGCTACACCTTC
TRBD2	-	TRBJ2-3	TRBV4-2	CASSQDTSPGTSRDTQYF	TGTGCCAGCAGCCAAGATACTTCTCCCGGGACTAGCAGAGATACGCAGTATTTT
-	-	TRBJ1-5	TRBV7-2	CASSQDRNQPRHF	TGCGCCAGCAGCCAAGACAGAAATCAGCCCCGGCATTTT
TRBD1	-	TRBJ2-7	TRBV7-9	CASSFGTGGFYEQYF	TGTGCCAGCAGCTTCGGGACAGGGGGCTTCTACGAGCAGTACTTC
TRBD1	-	TRBJ2-3	TRBV5-1	CASSSFGQGPTDTQYF	TGCGCCAGCAGCTCTTTCGGACAGGGCCCCACAGATACGCAGTATTTT
TRBD1	few	TRBJ1-5	TRBV20-1	CSASQGEQPQHF	TGCAGTGCTAGCCAGGGGGAACAGCCCCAGCATTTT
-	many	TRBJ2-2	TRBV5-1	CASRKLQGAGELFF	TGCGCCAGCAGGAAACTTCAGGGCGCCGGGGAGCTGTTTTTT
-	few	TRBJ2-1	TRBV3-1	CASSLQGLLNEQFF	TGTGCCAGCAGCCTACAGGGACTCCTCAATGAGCAGTTCTTC
-	many	TRBJ2-1	TRBV30	CAWSVGSVISYNEQFF	TGTGCCTGGAGTGTTGGGTCTGTCATCTCCTACAATGAGCAGTTCTTC
-	many	TRBJ1-1	TRBV7-9	CASSLEVGTEAFF	TGTGCCAGCAGCCTTGAAGTTGGGACTGAAGCTTTCTTT
-	once	TRBJ1-3	TRBV4-1	CASSLHRGGSGNTIYF	TGCGCCAGCAGCCTCCACCGGGGCGGCTCTGGAAACACCATATATTTT
TRBD2	-	TRBJ2-3	TRBV6-2/TRBV6-3	CAIRREGSTDTQYF	TGTGCCATTCGGAGGGAGGGTAGCACAGATACGCAGTATTTT
TRBD2	few	TRBJ2-7	TRBV9	CASSVGQRGPYEQYF	TGTGCCAGCAGCGTAGGCCAGCGGGGCCCCTACGAGCAGTACTTC
TRBD2	few	TRBJ2-5	TRBV27	CASSFSSGGSETQYF	TGTGCCAGCAGTTTCTCGTCGGGGGGGAGCGAGACCCAGTACTTC
-	-	TRBJ2-5	TRBV29-1	CSVPTGLGVQETQYF	TGCAGCGTCCCGACGGGACTCGGGGTCCAAGAGACCCAGTACTTC
-	few	TRBJ2-5	TRBV11-2	CASSLAGRTFQETQYF	TGTGCCAGCAGCTTAGCGGGCAGGACCTTCCAAGAGACCCAGTACTTC
TRBD1	many	TRBJ1-2	TRBV11-2	CASSPRAAGQGSWYGYTF	TGTGCCAGCAGCCCGCGAGCGGCCGGACAGGGCTCTTGGTATGGCTACACCTTC
-	few	TRBJ1-4	TRBV20-1	CSARDGAGARTNEKLFF	TGCAGTGCTAGAGATGGGGCAGGGGCACGAACTAATGAAAAACTGTTTTTT
TRBD2	few	TRBJ2-2	TRBV25-1	CASRPAGRDTGELFF	TGTGCCAGCCGTCCCGCGGGGAGGGACACCGGGGAGCTGTTTTTT
TRBD2	-	TRBJ2-1	TRBV3-1	CASSPAGLSYNEQFF	TGTGCCAGCAGCCCAGCGGGGCTTTCCTACAATGAGCAGTTCTTC
TRBD2	few	TRBJ2-1	TRBV24-1	CATSGQRGHNEQFF	TGTGCCACCAGTGGCCAGCGGGGTCACAATGAGCAGTTCTTC
TRBD1	few	TRBJ1-1	TRBV29-1	CSVVGQGGVAEAFF	TGCAGCGTTGTGGGGCAGGGGGGAGTCGCTGAAGCTTTCTTT
TRBD2	-	TRBJ2-1	TRBV2	CASRHNLAGGANEQFF	TGTGCCAGCAGGCACAACTTAGCGGGAGGTGCCAATGAGCAGTTCTTC
TRBD2	few	TRBJ2-5	TRBV4-1	CASSQVLTSGRLGGVQETQYF	TGCGCCAGCAGCCAAGTCCTGACTAGCGGGAGGTTAGGAGGAGTCCAAGAGACCCAGTACTTC
-	-	TRBJ2-3	TRBV7-9	CASSPTETDTQYF	TGTGCCAGCAGCCCCACAGAGACAGATACGCAGTATTTT
-	many	TRBJ1-1	TRBV20-1	CSARGRGVGNTEAFF	TGCAGTGCTAGGGGCCGTGGGGTCGGGAACACTGAAGCTTTCTTT
-	many	TRBJ1-1	TRBV20-1	CMGDTEGRSTEAFF	TGCATGGGGGACACTGAAGGTCGGTCCACTGAAGCTTTCTTT
TRBD2	few	TRBJ2-3	TRBV20-1	CSATTEREGPDTQYF	TGCAGTGCGACCACGGAGCGGGAGGGCCCAGATACGCAGTATTTT
-	many	TRBJ1-2	TRBV5-1	CASSLGANYGYTF	TGCGCCAGCAGCTTGGGAGCGAACTATGGCTACACCTTC
-	-	TRBJ2-1	TRBV19	CASSMVLAGYEQFF	TGTGCCAGTAGTATGGTGCTAGCAGGATATGAGCAGTTCTTC
-	few	TRBJ1-6	TRBV12-3/TRBV12-4	CASSFFSGSPLHF	TGTGCCAGCAGTTTTTTTTCCGGTTCACCCCTCCACTTT
-	few	TRBJ1-6	TRBV30	CAWSPTPNSPLHF	TGTGCCTGGAGTCCCACACCCAATTCACCCCTCCACTTT
-	many	TRBJ2-3	TRBV30	CAWSLGDTQYF	TGTGCCTGGAGTCTGGGAGATACGCAGTATTTT
-	many	TRBJ2-5	TRBV11-2	CASSLHRPRAETQYF	TGTGCCAGCAGCTTACATCGTCCGAGAGCAGAGACCCAGTACTTC
-	many	TRBJ2-5	TRBV3-1	CASSQEWKETQYF	TGTGCCAGCAGCCAAGAGTGGAAAGAGACCCAGTACTTC
-	many	TRBJ1-6	TRBV11-3	CASSSGPALPLHF	TGTGCCAGCAGCTCCGGTCCAGCATTACCCCTCCACTTT
TRBD1	-	TRBJ1-6	TRBV12-3/TRBV12-4	CASSLEGTGRSNSPLHF	TGTGCCAGCAGTTTAGAAGGGACAGGGCGATCAAATTCACCCCTCCACTTT
-	many	TRBJ2-5	TRBV13	CASRGPNQETQYF	TGTGCCAGCAGGGGGCCCAACCAAGAGACCCAGTACTTC
-	few	TRBJ1-4	TRBV10-3	CAISEVPNEKLFF	TGTGCCATCAGTGAGGTCCCTAATGAAAAACTGTTTTTT
-	many	TRBJ2-5	TRBV7-2	CASTPGVWETQYF	TGTGCCAGCACCCCTGGCGTATGGGAGACCCAGTACTTC
-	few	TRBJ2-2	TRBV7-2	CASSRLVQGTGELFF	TGTGCCAGCAGCCGACTGGTGCAGGGCACCGGGGAGCTATTTTTT
-	many	TRBJ1-1	TRBV10-1	CASSEWWTVNTEAFF	TGCGCCAGCAGTGAGTGGTGGACGGTGAACACTGAAGCTTTCTTT
TRBD1	many	TRBJ1-1	TRBV30	CAWKGFPDRGRMNTEAFF	TGTGCCTGGAAGGGATTTCCGGACAGGGGGCGCATGAACACTGAAGCTTTCTTT